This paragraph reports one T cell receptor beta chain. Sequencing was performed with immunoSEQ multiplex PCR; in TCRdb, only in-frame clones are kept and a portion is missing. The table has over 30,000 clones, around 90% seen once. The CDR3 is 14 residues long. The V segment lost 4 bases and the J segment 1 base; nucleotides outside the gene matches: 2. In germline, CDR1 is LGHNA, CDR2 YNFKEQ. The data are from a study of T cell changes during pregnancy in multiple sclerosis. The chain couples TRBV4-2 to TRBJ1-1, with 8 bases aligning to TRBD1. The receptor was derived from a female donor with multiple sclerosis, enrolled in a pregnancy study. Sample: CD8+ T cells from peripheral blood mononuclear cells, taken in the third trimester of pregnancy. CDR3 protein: CASSLGQGNTEAFF. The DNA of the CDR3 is TGTGCCAGCAGCCTCGGACAGGGGAACACTGAAGCTTTCTTT.